These 20 T cell receptor beta chains were all obtained from the same sample, sequenced in a study of blood T cells in healthy people across ages (dated by TCRdb to between 2015 and 2017). Library preparation was by 5' RACE. The data were produced on an Illumina HiSeq 2500. A second about 7 to 12 cycle PCR used a sample-barcoded 5' primer and a J-beta primer mix. TCRdb handled the public reads itself, with Q25 trimming in fastp and clone calling in MiXCR, and kept productive beta chains. Every distinct CDR3 protein forms one entry, paired with its most common genes and DNA. The sample records 700,000 to 900,000 distinct CDR3 sequences, less than 70% of which are singletons. The biggest ten clones account for roughly two fifths of the sample. Sample: blood. The origin of the receptors is a man older than 75 in good health.

The V and J genes are TRBV24-1 and TRBJ2-5, with 7 bases fitting TRBD2. CDR3 length: 15 amino acids. V was pared by 9 bases and J by 1 base, with 10 bases of the junction left unmatched. CDR1 and CDR2 (germline): KGHDR, SFDVKD. CDR3 DNA: TGTGCCACCGGGGAGGGGCCAGGTCGCCAAGAGACCCAGTACTTC. Its translation is CATGEGPGRQETQYF.

This clonotype was seen a handful of times. This chain joins TRBV7-2 and TRBJ2-7; 10 bases align to TRBD2. Losses at the gene ends were 3 bases for V and 6 bases for J; bases not matched to a gene: 8. Germline values: CDR1 SGHTA, CDR2 FQGNSA. The CDR3 runs 15 residues. CDR3 DNA sequence: TGTGCCAGCAGCTTGCGTCTAGCGGGAGTCTTCGAGCAGTACTTC. Residues: CASSLRLAGVFEQYF.

V gene TRBV7-8 combines with J gene TRBJ2-4; D perhaps matches TRBD1 (5 bases). The DNA end favors TRBJ2-7, so the J call may be wrong. Germline CDR1 is SGHVS and CDR2 is FQNEAQ. The CDR3 runs 14 residues. The CDR3 loop reads CASSGHRIGYEQYF. DNA of the CDR3: TGTGCCAGCAGCGGACATCGGATCGGTTACGAGCAGTACTTC.

This clonotype came up a few times. This sequence joins TRBV25-1 and TRBJ2-7; 11 bases line up with TRBD2. This CDR3 has 17 residues. Germline CDR1 is MGHDK and CDR2 is SYGVNS. The V and J ends lost 1 base and 3 bases, in that order; junction bases with no gene match: 8. The CDR3 loop reads CASSEWEGTSGRYEQYF. DNA of the CDR3: TGTGCCAGCAGTGAATGGGAAGGGACTAGCGGACGCTACGAGCAGTACTTC.

V usage is TRBV6-1 and J usage is TRBJ2-1; perhaps TRBD2 as D (6 bases). Trimming removed 4 bases at V and 4 bases at J, with 14 bases between. This CDR3 has 15 residues. The V gene's germline CDR1 is MNHNS and CDR2 SASEGT. The CDR3 bases are TGTGCCAGCAGTGCCGGGTTAGCGGTATACAATGAGCAGTTCTTC. This sequence encodes CASSAGLAVYNEQFF.

Here the CDR3 DNA reads TGCAGTGCTAGATGGACAGATCAAGAGACCCAGTACTTC. Encoded protein: CSARWTDQETQYF. The rearrangement links TRBV20-1 to TRBJ2-5; TRBD1 is a possible D gene (6 bases). CDR1 is DFQATT and CDR2 is SNEGSKA in the germline V gene (reference sequence). This CDR3 contains 13 residues. Trimming removed 2 bases from V and 2 bases from J, with 9 bases in between.

To note about this clonotype: This clone may be a read error of a much larger clone one base away. The V and J genes are TRBV29-1 and TRBJ2-7, with D possibly being TRBD1 (5 bases). This CDR3 has 12 residues. Per the germline V gene, CDR1 is SQVTM and CDR2 is ANQGSEA. Trimming removed 5 bases from V and 6 bases from J, with 14 bases in between. The CDR3 DNA is TGCAGCGTTCCCCAGGGCCCTAGCGAGCAGTACTTC. Encoded protein: CSVPQGPSEQYF.

The chain employs TRBV20-1 and TRBJ1-2, with 8 bases fitting TRBD1. The CDR3 is 13 residues long. V was pared by 4 bases and J by 7 bases, with 8 bases of the junction left unmatched. CDR1 and CDR2 (germline): DFQATT, SNEGSKA (reference sequence). The CDR3 here is CSATEQGESGYTF. CDR3 DNA: TGCAGTGCTACGGAACAGGGGGAGTCTGGCTACACCTTC.

This clonotype was seen more than once but under ten times. This sequence joins TRBV7-9 and TRBJ2-7, with D perhaps matching TRBD1 or TRBD2 (5 bases each). V was cut by 2 bases and J by 2 bases, with 10 bases left in between. Germline loops: CDR1 SEHNR, CDR2 FQNEAQ (reference sequence). CDR3 length equals 14 residues. The CDR3 loop reads CASSLLGTTYEQYF. The CDR3 bases are TGTGCCAGCAGCTTACTCGGGACCACCTACGAGCAGTACTTC.

This clonotype turned up a few times. The DNA of the CDR3 is TGTGCCAGCAGTCCCGGACAGCTCCAAGAGACCCAGTACTTC. Protein: CASSPGQLQETQYF. V and J are TRBV12-3 or TRBV12-4 and TRBJ2-5; TRBD1 might be the D (6 bases). Trimming took off 5 bases at V and 1 base at J, with 11 bases between the two ends. The CDR3 totals 14 residues.

This clonotype was counted many times. The rearrangement joins TRBV28 to TRBJ2-7; D remains ambiguous. The CDR3 has 12 amino acids. The V gene's germline CDR1 is MDHEN and CDR2 SYDVKM. The CDR3 loop reads CVVRSRFYEQYF. The CDR3 DNA reads as TGTGTAGTAAGGTCGAGATTTTACGAGCAGTACTTC.

This rearrangement joins TRBV14 to TRBJ2-7, with 10 bases identical to TRBD2. This CDR3 region has 14 residues. Germline V gives CDR1 SGHDN, CDR2 FVKESK. V gave up 4 bases and J gave up 5 bases; unmatched junction bases: 5. The CDR3 DNA reads as TGTGCCAGCAGCCGCCAGCGGGAGGGGAACGAGCAGTACTTC. It is translated as CASSRQREGNEQYF.

This clonotype was counted only a few times. The chain's CDR3 is CASSVGGVSSGANVLTF. CDR3 nucleotide sequence: TGTGCCAGCAGCGTAGGTGGGGTAAGCTCTGGGGCCAACGTCCTGACTTTC. The chain has TRBV9 and TRBJ2-6; D uncertain. The V gene lost 0 bases and the J gene lost 0 bases, with 10 bases spanning the gap. Germline V gene data show CDR1 as SGDLS and CDR2 as YYNGEE. The CDR3 contains 17 residues.

This clonotype was counted a few times. The chain couples TRBV5-1 to TRBJ2-7, with D possibly TRBD2 on 6 matching bases. The CDR3 totals 16 residues. The germline CDR1 and CDR2 sequences are SGHRS and YFSETQ. V dropped 0 bases and J dropped 0 bases, with 13 bases sitting between them. The CDR3 region is CASSLEGPGSSYEQYF. Written as DNA, the CDR3 is TGCGCCAGCAGCTTGGAGGGGCCCGGGAGCTCCTACGAGCAGTACTTC.

The chain couples TRBV7-2 to TRBJ2-5; D gene unclear. The V gene's germline CDR1 is SGHTA and CDR2 FQGNSA. V was pared by 1 base and J by 2 bases, with 8 bases between. This CDR3 has 14 residues. In DNA form, the CDR3 reads TGTGCCAGCAGCTTAGGGGTCCCACAAGAGACCCAGTACTTC. Residues: CASSLGVPQETQYF.

The chain couples TRBV6-2 or TRBV6-3 to TRBJ2-3; weak D call: TRBD1 (6 bases). The length of the CDR3 is 13 residues. Per the germline V gene, CDR1 is MNHEY and CDR2 is SVGEGT. The V gene lost 5 bases and the J gene lost 14 bases, with 20 bases spanning the gap. The CDR3 nucleotides read TGTGCCAGCAGTGAACAGGGCCACAGAGACGCGTATTTT. Protein: CASSEQGHRDAYF.

The chain employs TRBV9 and TRBJ2-5, with TRBD1 identical over 8 bases. Per the germline V gene, CDR1 is SGDLS and CDR2 is YYNGEE. The CDR3 spans 15 residues. The V and J ends lost 2 bases and 2 bases, in that order; junction bases with no gene match: 5. The CDR3 sequence is CASSVARDRQETQYF. CDR3 nucleotide sequence: TGTGCCAGCAGCGTTGCCCGGGACAGGCAAGAGACCCAGTACTTC.

This clonotype was counted only a few times. This chain joins TRBV6-5 and TRBJ2-7, with TRBD2 identical over 10 bases. The CDR3 is 15 residues long. J was trimmed by 4 bases and V by 6 bases; bases with no gene match: 9. Germline V lookup: CDR1 MNHEY, CDR2 SVGAGI. CDR3 DNA sequence: TGTGCCAGCAGAACAACTAGCGGGACCACGTACGAGCAGTACTTC. Encoded protein: CASRTTSGTTYEQYF.

The chain couples TRBV15 to TRBJ2-1, with TRBD1 matching over 8 bases. The junction had 13 bases not matched to a gene; V was cut back by 5 bases and J by 7 bases. The CDR3 consists of 16 residues. Germline lookup yields CDR1 LNHNV and CDR2 YYDKDF (reference sequence). The CDR3 sequence: CATSGIDRGGRNEQFF. The CDR3 region has the DNA TGTGCCACCAGCGGAATAGACAGGGGTGGTAGGAATGAGCAGTTCTTC. The full variable domain, its missing parts supplied by reference TRBV15 and TRBJ2-1, is DAMVIQNPRYQVTQFGKPVTLSCSQTLNHNVMYWYQQKSSQAPKLLFHYYDKDFNNEADTPDNFQSRRPNTSFCFLDIRSPGLGDTAMYLCATSGIDRGGRNEQFFGPGTRLTVL.

This clonotype was counted at least ten times. The chain joins TRBV28 to TRBJ1-2; 8 nucleotides line up with TRBD1. This CDR3 contains 12 residues. Unmatched junction bases numbered 0, after V lost 5 bases and J lost 4 bases. The germline V gene encodes CDR1 MDHEN and CDR2 SYDVKM. In nucleotides, the CDR3 is TGTGCCAGCAGTGGGACAGGCTATGGCTACACCTTC. It encodes CASSGTGYGYTF.